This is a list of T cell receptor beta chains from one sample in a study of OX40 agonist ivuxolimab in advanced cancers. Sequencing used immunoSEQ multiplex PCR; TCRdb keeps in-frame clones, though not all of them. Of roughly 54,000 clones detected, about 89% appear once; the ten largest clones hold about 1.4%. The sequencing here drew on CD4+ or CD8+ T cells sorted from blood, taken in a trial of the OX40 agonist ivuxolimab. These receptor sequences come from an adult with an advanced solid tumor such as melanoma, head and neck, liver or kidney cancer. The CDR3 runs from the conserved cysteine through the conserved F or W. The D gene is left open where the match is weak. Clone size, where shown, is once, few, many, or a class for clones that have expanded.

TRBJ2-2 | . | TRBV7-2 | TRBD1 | TGTGCCAGCAGCCCCTGGACAGGCGACACCGGGGAGCTGTTTTTT | CASSPWTGDTGELFF
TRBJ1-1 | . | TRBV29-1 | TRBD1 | TGCAGCGCTCAAAGGGGCAGGGGGCGAATGAACACTGAAGCTTTCTTT | CSAQRGRGRMNTEAFF
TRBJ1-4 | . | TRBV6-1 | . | TGTGCCAGCAGTGAAGCGCTTCTGGGGAGGAATGAAAAACTGTTTTTT | CASSEALLGRNEKLFF
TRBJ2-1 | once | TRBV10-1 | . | TGCGCCAGCAGTGAGTCGAATGGTCTCGGTGAGCAGTTCTTC | CASSESNGLGEQFF
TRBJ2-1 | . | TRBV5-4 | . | TGTGCCAGCAGCCCCCCTGGGGGACTCAGGGCCAATGAGCAGTTCTTC | CASSPPGGLRANEQFF
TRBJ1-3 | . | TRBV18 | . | TGTGCCAGCTCACCAACACCGAGCACAGCATCTGGAAACACCATATATTTT | CASSPTPSTASGNTIYF
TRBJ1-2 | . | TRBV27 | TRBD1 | TGTGCCAGCAGCGTCCCGGGACAGGGTTTCAGGGGCTACACCTTC | CASSVPGQGFRGYTF
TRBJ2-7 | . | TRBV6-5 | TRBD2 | TGTGCCAGCAGCGCCACGGGGGGGGAGCAGTACTTC | CASSATGGEQYF
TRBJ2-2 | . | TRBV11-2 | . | TGTGCCAGCAGCTTAAACACAGGGAACACCGGGGAGCTGTTTTTT | CASSLNTGNTGELFF
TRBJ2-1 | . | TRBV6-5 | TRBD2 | TGTGCCAGCAGTTACTCGATGCCGCTAGCGGGGGGTGAGCAGTTCTTC | CASSYSMPLAGGEQFF
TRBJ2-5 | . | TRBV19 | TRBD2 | TGTGCCAGTAGCCCCTGGGGGACTAGCGTTTACCAAGAGACCCAGTACTTC | CASSPWGTSVYQETQYF
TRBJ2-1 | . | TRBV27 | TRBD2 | TGTGCCAGCAGTTCAGGTCGGTCGAGCGGGAACTACAATGAGCAGTTCTTC | CASSSGRSSGNYNEQFF
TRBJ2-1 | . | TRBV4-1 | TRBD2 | TGCGCCAGCAGCCAGGCCGGGACTAGCGGGAGTCCGGCCTACAATGAGCAGTTCTTC | CASSQAGTSGSPAYNEQFF
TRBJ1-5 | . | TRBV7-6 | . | TGTGCCAGCAGCCCCGATTATAGCAATCAGCCCCAGCATTTT | CASSPDYSNQPQHF
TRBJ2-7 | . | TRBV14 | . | TGTGCCAGCAGCCAGGTCTTACGAGGGGAGCAGTACTTC | CASSQVLRGEQYF
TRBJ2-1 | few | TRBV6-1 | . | TGTGCCAGCCAGGCTAGTGGCAATGAGCAGTTCTTC | CASQASGNEQFF
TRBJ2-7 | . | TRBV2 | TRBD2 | TGTGCCAGCAGTACTAGCGGGAGGACCTACGAGCAGTACTTC | CASSTSGRTYEQYF
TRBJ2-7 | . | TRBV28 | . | TGTGCCAGCAGTTACAGTTACGAGCAGTACTTC | CASSYSYEQYF
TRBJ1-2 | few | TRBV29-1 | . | TGCAGCGCTGGTATCCCTGGCACCTATGGCTACACCTTC | CSAGIPGTYGYTF
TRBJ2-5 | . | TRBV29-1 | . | TGCAGCGTTTCCAGGGGGGGGGAGACCCAGTACTTC | CSVSRGGETQYF
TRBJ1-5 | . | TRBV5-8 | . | TGTGCCAGCAGCTTGCGAGCTGGGACTGAACATTTT | CASSLRAGTEHF
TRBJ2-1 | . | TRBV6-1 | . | TGTGCCAGCAGTGAACAGTGGGCCTCCTACAATGAGCAGTTCTTC | CASSEQWASYNEQFF
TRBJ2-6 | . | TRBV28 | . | TGTGCCAGCAGTTTGACAGCCTCTGGGGCCAACGTCCTGACTTTC | CASSLTASGANVLTF
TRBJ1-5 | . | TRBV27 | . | TGTGCCAGCAGTTTCGAAGGGAGGAGCAATCAGCCCCAGCATTTT | CASSFEGRSNQPQHF
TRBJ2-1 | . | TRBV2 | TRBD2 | TGTGCCAGCAGTTTATCCGGGACTAGCGGGACTAGTGAGCAGTTCTTC | CASSLSGTSGTSEQFF
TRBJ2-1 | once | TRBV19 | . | TGTGCCAGTGGGACCGGGAGTAGCTCCTACAATGAGCAGTTCTTC | CASGTGSSSYNEQFF
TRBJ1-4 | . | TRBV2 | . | TGTGCCAGCACCGCCTTGGCAGGGGAGAAACTGTTTTTT | CASTALAGEKLFF
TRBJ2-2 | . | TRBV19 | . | TGTGCCAGTGGGAGGACCGGGGAGCTGTTTTTT | CASGRTGELFF
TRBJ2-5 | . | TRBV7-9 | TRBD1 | TGTGCCAGCAGTCACCGGGACAGGGATGGTGAGACCCAGTACTTC | CASSHRDRDGETQYF
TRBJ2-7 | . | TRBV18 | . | TGTGCCAGCTCGCAGGGGCGTTCTAGGGAGCAGTACTTC | CASSQGRSREQYF
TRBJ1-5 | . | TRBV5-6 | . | TGTGCCAGCGCGAAGGGTGGACAGCCCCAGCATTTT | CASAKGGQPQHF
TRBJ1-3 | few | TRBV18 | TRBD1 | TGTGCCAGCTCACCCCCAACCGACAGGGTGACGAACACCATATATTTT | CASSPPTDRVTNTIYF
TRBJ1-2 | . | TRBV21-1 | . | TGTGCCAGCAGCAAAGAAGCCAGGCCTAACTATGGCTACACCTTC | CASSKEARPNYGYTF
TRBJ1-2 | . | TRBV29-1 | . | TGCAGCGTTGAAGAAGGGCCCTATGGCTACACCTTC | CSVEEGPYGYTF
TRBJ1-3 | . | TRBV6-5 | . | TGTGCCAGCAGTTACCAGGGGTCCGGAAACACCATATATTTT | CASSYQGSGNTIYF